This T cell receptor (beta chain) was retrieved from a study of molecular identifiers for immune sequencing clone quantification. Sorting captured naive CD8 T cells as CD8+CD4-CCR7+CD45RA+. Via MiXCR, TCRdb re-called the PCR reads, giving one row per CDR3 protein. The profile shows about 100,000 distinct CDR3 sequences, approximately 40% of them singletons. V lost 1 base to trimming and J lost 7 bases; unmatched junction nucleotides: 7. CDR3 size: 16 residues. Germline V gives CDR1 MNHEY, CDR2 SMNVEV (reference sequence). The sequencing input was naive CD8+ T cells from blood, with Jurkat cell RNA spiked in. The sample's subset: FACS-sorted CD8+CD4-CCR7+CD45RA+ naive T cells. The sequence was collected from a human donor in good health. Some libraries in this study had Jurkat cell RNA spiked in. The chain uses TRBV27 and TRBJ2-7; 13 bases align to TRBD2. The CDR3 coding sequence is TGTGCCAGCAGTTTATGGACTAGCGGGAGTGGAGGTGAGCAGTACTTC. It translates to CASSLWTSGSGGEQYF.